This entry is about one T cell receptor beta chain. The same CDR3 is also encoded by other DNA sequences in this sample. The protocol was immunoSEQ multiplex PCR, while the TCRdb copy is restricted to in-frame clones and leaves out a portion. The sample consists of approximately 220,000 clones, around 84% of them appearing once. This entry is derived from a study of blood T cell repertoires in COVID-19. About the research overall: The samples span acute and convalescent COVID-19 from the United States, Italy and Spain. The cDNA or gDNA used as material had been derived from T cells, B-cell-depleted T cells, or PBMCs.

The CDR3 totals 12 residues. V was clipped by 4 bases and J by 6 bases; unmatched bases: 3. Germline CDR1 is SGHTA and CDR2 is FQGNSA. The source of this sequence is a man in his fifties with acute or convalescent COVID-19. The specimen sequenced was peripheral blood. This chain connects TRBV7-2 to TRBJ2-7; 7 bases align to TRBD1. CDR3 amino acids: CASSSTGAEQYF. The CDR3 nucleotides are TGTGCCAGCAGCTCAACAGGGGCCGAGCAGTACTTC.